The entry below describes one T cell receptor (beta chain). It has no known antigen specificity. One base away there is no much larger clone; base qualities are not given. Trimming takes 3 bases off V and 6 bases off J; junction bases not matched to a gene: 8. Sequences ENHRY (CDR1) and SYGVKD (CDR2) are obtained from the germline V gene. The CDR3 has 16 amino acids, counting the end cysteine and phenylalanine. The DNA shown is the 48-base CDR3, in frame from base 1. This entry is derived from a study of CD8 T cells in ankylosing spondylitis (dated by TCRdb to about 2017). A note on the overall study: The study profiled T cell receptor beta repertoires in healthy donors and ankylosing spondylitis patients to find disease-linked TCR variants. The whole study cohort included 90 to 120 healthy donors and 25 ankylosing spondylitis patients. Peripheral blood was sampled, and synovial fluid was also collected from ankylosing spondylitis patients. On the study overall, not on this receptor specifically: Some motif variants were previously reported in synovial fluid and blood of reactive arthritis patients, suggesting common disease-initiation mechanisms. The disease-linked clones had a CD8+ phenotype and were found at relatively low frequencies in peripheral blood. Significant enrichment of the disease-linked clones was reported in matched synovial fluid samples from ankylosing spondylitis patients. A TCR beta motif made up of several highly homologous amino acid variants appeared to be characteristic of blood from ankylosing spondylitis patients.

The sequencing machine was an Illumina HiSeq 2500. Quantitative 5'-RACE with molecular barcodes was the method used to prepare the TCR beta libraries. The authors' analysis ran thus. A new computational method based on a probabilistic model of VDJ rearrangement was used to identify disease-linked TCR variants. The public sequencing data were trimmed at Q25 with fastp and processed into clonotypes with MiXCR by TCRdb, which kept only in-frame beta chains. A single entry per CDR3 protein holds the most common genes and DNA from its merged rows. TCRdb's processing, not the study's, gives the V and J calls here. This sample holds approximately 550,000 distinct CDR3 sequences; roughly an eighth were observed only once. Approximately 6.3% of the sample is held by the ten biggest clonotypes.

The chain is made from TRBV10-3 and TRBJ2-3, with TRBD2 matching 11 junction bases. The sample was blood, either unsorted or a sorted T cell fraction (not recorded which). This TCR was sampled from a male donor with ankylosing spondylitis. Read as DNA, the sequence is TGTGCCATCAGTGACGGGACTAGCGGCCGGTGGGATACGCAGTATTTT. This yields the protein CAISDGTSGRWDTQYF.